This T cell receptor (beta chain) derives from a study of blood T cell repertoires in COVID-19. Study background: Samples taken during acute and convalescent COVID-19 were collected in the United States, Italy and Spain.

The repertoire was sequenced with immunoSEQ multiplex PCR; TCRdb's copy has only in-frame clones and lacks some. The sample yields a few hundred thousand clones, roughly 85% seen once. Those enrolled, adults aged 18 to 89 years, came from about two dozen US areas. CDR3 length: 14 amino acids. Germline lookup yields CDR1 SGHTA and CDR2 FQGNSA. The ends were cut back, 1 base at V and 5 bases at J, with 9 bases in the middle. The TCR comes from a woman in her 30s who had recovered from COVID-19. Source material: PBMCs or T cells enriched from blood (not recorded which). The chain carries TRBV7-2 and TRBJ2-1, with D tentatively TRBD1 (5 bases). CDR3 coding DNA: TGTGCCAGCAGCTTAGATGGGGCGCACAATGAGCAGTTCTTC. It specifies CASSLDGAHNEQFF.